The TCR beta chain described here comes from a study of T cell repertoires in cytomegalovirus infection. Background on the study: In the study, CMV epitopes included recently identified HLA-C-restricted and well-studied HLA-B-restricted ones. Matching HLA type, along with CMV infection, was indicated by public TCR beta signatures.

On this clonotype: What it recognizes is unknown.

TCRdb processed the reads anew with MiXCR; each CDR3 protein has one entry. Among around 430,000 distinct CDR3 sequences listed, under 45% were seen once. Overall study results and limits: What dominated the ex vivo response were HLA-C-restricted CMV-specific TCR beta clonotypes. Summed frequency of shared TCR beta families picked out CMV carriers who also had the relevant HLA.

CDR3 length: 13 residues. Germline CDR1 SGHRS, CDR2 YFSETQ. V lost 4 bases and J 2 bases, leaving 8 bases between the germline ends. Source: cultured PBMCs, taken from culture after CMV antigen stimulation. The gene calls are TRBV5-1 and TRBJ2-3, with no clear D. This TCR was sampled from a human donor in good health (CMV status not recorded). Some clones in this sample may be carry-over from other donors' samples. This CDR3 is CASSGLNTDTQYF. The CDR3 region has the DNA TGCGCCAGCAGCGGTCTGAACACAGATACGCAGTATTTT.